This paragraph reports one T cell receptor beta chain. What it binds is unknown. The data stem from a study of siplizumab effects on memory and regulatory T cells. Notes on the study in general: Memory T cells appeared less diverse than naive cells, which seemed to contribute substantially to alloresponse. Sequences below about 10^-5 frequency were poorly captured, and few alloreactive clones mapped to unstimulated subsets. An assignable phenotype, naive or memory, was missing from roughly 76-95% of proliferating CD4+ or CD8+ clones.

Unmatched junction bases numbered 8, after V lost 5 bases and J lost 10 bases. The germline gives CDR1 SGHVS, CDR2 FNYEAQ. This CDR3 region has 14 residues. Per sample, about 10^5 TCR templates underwent assay. Profiled with immunoSEQ multiplex PCR; TCRdb holds only in-frame clones, not every one. The sample includes 100,000 or so clones, roughly nine tenths of them seen just once. This chain joins TRBV7-6 and TRBJ1-4, with 9 positions matching TRBD1. This clonotype was sampled from a human donor in good health. Specimen: Tregs sorted from blood. CDR3 nucleotides: TGTGCCAGCAGCACCCGGGACAGGGAGGGAAAACTGTTTTTT. The encoded protein is CASSTRDREGKLFF.